The subject of this entry is one TCR beta chain. This sample is part of a study of blood T cell repertoires in COVID-19. Study information: Sites in the United States, Italy and Spain provided acute and convalescent COVID-19 samples.

All enrollees were about 18 to 100 years old and from some 24 US areas. In assigning cohorts, the study relied on participant-reported clinical history. Study processing details: Amplification of reference gene primers was used by the study to estimate nucleated cell counts. Clones were sequenced by immunoSEQ multiplex PCR, and TCRdb holds only the in-frame ones, with some missing. V and J calls and clone size are copied from that table; D and trimming were computed from the DNA. The sample gives 200,000 to 300,000 clones, approximately 90% of which show up once; 1% to 1.5% is in the top ten. The V segment lost 4 bases and the J segment 3 bases; nucleotides outside the gene matches: 6. The CDR3 contains 16 residues. Germline V gene data show CDR1 as LNHDA and CDR2 as SQIVND (reference sequence).

The sample was PBMCs or T cells enriched from blood (not recorded which). This chain joins TRBV19 and TRBJ2-2; TRBD2 aligns across 9 bases. The clonotype comes from a woman between 35 and 50 years old with acute COVID-19. CDR3 sequence (DNA): TGTGCCAGTAGTAAGTGGACTAGCGATGACACCGGGGAGCTGTTTTTT. Protein product: CASSKWTSDDTGELFF.